Listed below are T cell receptor beta chains from one sample, sequenced in a study of blood T cell repertoires in COVID-19. Some clones are missing from TCRdb's copy, which holds only in-frame ones; the method was immunoSEQ multiplex PCR. The sample lists about 160,000 clones, under 90% seen once, with roughly a tenth in the top ten. The sample was peripheral blood. These receptor sequences come from a woman older than 75 with active or convalescent COVID-19. CDR3s include the opening cysteine and the closing phenylalanine or tryptophan. A D gene is named only where the DNA matches it firmly. The listing skips clone size in some rows; elsewhere it reads once, few, many or a size class.

d_gene: TRBD2; abundance: -; j_gene: TRBJ2-7; v_gene: TRBV4-1; CDR3nt: TGCGCCAGCAGCCGGGTTCTAGCGGGAGACCCCTACGAGCAGTACTTC; CDR3aa: CASSRVLAGDPYEQYF
d_gene: TRBD2; abundance: -; j_gene: TRBJ2-3; v_gene: TRBV18; CDR3nt: TGTGCCAGCTCCCTAGCGGGAGGGAAGGGAGATACGCAGTATTTT; CDR3aa: CASSLAGGKGDTQYF
d_gene: -; abundance: few; j_gene: TRBJ1-2; v_gene: TRBV5-1; CDR3nt: TGCGCCAGCAGCCCCCCCGGGGATCACGACGGCTACACCTTC; CDR3aa: CASSPPGDHDGYTF
d_gene: TRBD1; abundance: -; j_gene: TRBJ2-1; v_gene: TRBV5-1; CDR3nt: TGCGCCAGCAGCTTGGACAGGGGAAACAATGAGCAGTTCTTC; CDR3aa: CASSLDRGNNEQFF
d_gene: -; abundance: -; j_gene: TRBJ2-2; v_gene: TRBV9; CDR3nt: TGTGCCAGCAGCCCCCGGGACACCAACACCGGGGAGCTGTTTTTT; CDR3aa: CASSPRDTNTGELFF
d_gene: -; abundance: once; j_gene: TRBJ1-1; v_gene: TRBV11-2; CDR3nt: TGTGCCAGCAGCCTAACGCGGAACACTGAAGCTTTCTTT; CDR3aa: CASSLTRNTEAFF
d_gene: -; abundance: few; j_gene: TRBJ1-1; v_gene: TRBV7-3; CDR3nt: TGTGCCAGCAGCCCGGGGTTGGAAAGAGGCACTGAAGCTTTCTTT; CDR3aa: CASSPGLERGTEAFF
d_gene: TRBD1; abundance: once; j_gene: TRBJ1-2; v_gene: TRBV28; CDR3nt: TGTGCCAGCAGTTTATGGGCCAGGGGGCTAGTCTACACCTTC; CDR3aa: CASSLWARGLVYTF
d_gene: -; abundance: -; j_gene: TRBJ1-3; v_gene: TRBV18; CDR3nt: TGTGCCAGCTCACCGCGTTCGGGGGGAATCTCTGGAAACACCATATATTTT; CDR3aa: CASSPRSGGISGNTIYF
d_gene: -; abundance: -; j_gene: TRBJ1-1; v_gene: TRBV28; CDR3nt: TGTGCCAGCAGTTGGACAGAGAACACTGAAGCTTTCTTT; CDR3aa: CASSWTENTEAFF
d_gene: TRBD1; abundance: -; j_gene: TRBJ1-1; v_gene: TRBV15; CDR3nt: TGTGCCACCAGCAGAACAGGGGCTGGAGCTTTCTTT; CDR3aa: CATSRTGAGAFF
d_gene: -; abundance: -; j_gene: TRBJ1-2; v_gene: TRBV28; CDR3nt: TGTGCCAGCAGGGTCGACAGTTTTGGGGGCTACACCTTC; CDR3aa: CASRVDSFGGYTF
d_gene: TRBD1; abundance: once; j_gene: TRBJ1-5; v_gene: TRBV19; CDR3nt: TGTGCCAGTAGTATAGATCGTTGGGACAGCTTAGATAGCAATCAGCCCCAGCATTTT; CDR3aa: CASSIDRWDSLDSNQPQHF
d_gene: TRBD2; abundance: -; j_gene: TRBJ2-2; v_gene: TRBV7-9; CDR3nt: TGTGCCACCGGGGGGACCGGGGAGCTGTTTTTT; CDR3aa: CATGGTGELFF
d_gene: -; abundance: -; j_gene: TRBJ2-3; v_gene: TRBV6-1; CDR3nt: TGTGCCAGCAGTGAGGGACTGCCTAGCACAGATACGCAGTATTTT; CDR3aa: CASSEGLPSTDTQYF
d_gene: TRBD1; abundance: -; j_gene: TRBJ1-2; v_gene: TRBV6-4; CDR3nt: TGTGCCAGCAGTGACACTCCACAGGGGCCCATTAGAGGCTACACCTTC; CDR3aa: CASSDTPQGPIRGYTF
d_gene: -; abundance: -; j_gene: TRBJ2-7; v_gene: TRBV7-2; CDR3nt: TGTGCCAGCGGTAAGCGAATCTACGAGCAGTACTTC; CDR3aa: CASGKRIYEQYF
d_gene: TRBD2; abundance: -; j_gene: TRBJ2-1; v_gene: TRBV11-3; CDR3nt: TGTGCCAGCAGCTCTTGGACTAGCGAGGGCAATGAGCAGTTCTTC; CDR3aa: CASSSWTSEGNEQFF
d_gene: TRBD2; abundance: -; j_gene: TRBJ2-1; v_gene: TRBV5-1; CDR3nt: TGCGCCAGCAGCTACCCCCGACTAGCGGAGATGTACTACAATGAGCAGTTCTTC; CDR3aa: CASSYPRLAEMYYNEQFF
d_gene: TRBD1; abundance: -; j_gene: TRBJ2-7; v_gene: TRBV18; CDR3nt: TGTGCCAGCTCACCAACAACAACCGGGACAGGGACCTACGAGCAGTACTTC; CDR3aa: CASSPTTTGTGTYEQYF
d_gene: -; abundance: few; j_gene: TRBJ1-1; v_gene: TRBV5-6; CDR3nt: TGTGCCAGCAGCCCACGCAGGGGCGGCACTGAAGCTTTCTTT; CDR3aa: CASSPRRGGTEAFF
d_gene: -; abundance: -; j_gene: TRBJ1-2; v_gene: TRBV15; CDR3nt: TGTGCCACCAGCAAAGGACGGGGGGACTATGGCTACACCTTC; CDR3aa: CATSKGRGDYGYTF
d_gene: TRBD1; abundance: -; j_gene: TRBJ1-3; v_gene: TRBV6-5; CDR3nt: TGTGCCAGCAGTCTAGACAGGGTTCCTGGAAACACCATATATTTT; CDR3aa: CASSLDRVPGNTIYF
d_gene: -; abundance: -; j_gene: TRBJ2-3; v_gene: TRBV24-1; CDR3nt: TGTGCCACCAGTGATCCTGGACAGAGCACAGATACGCAGTATTTT; CDR3aa: CATSDPGQSTDTQYF
d_gene: TRBD1; abundance: few; j_gene: TRBJ1-6; v_gene: TRBV7-3; CDR3nt: TGTGCCAGCAGTTTACAGGGGGTTGGGAATTCACCCCTCCACTTT; CDR3aa: CASSLQGVGNSPLHF
d_gene: -; abundance: -; j_gene: TRBJ1-4; v_gene: TRBV9; CDR3nt: TGTGCCAGCAGCGCCGGGAGGTCACAAGGGGAAAAACTGTTTTTT; CDR3aa: CASSAGRSQGEKLFF
d_gene: TRBD1; abundance: -; j_gene: TRBJ2-1; v_gene: TRBV5-4; CDR3nt: TGTGCCAGCAGCACCCGGGACAGGTTCTTCAATGAGCAGTTCTTC; CDR3aa: CASSTRDRFFNEQFF
d_gene: -; abundance: -; j_gene: TRBJ1-1; v_gene: TRBV6-5; CDR3nt: TGTGCCAGCAGTTACTCCCTACGGGAGAATGAAGCTTTCTTT; CDR3aa: CASSYSLRENEAFF
d_gene: TRBD1; abundance: -; j_gene: TRBJ1-3; v_gene: TRBV18; CDR3nt: TGTGCCAGCTCACCAAGACAGGGAGGAGTGACGGCTGGAAACACCATATATTTT; CDR3aa: CASSPRQGGVTAGNTIYF